The sequence of this TCR beta chain was determined in a study of T cell responses to AZD1222 COVID-19 vaccine. Study findings and constraints: Rises in breadth and depth of Spike-specific TCRs came after two AZD1222 doses.

The CDR3 spans 16 residues. Germline V lookup: CDR1 LGHNA, CDR2 YNFKEQ. The junction had 4 bases not matched to a gene; V was cut back by 0 bases and J by 4 bases. Libraries were prepared by immunoSEQ multiplex PCR; TCRdb keeps only in-frame clonotypes and omits some of them. The sample lists fewer than 110,000 clones, around nine tenths occurring once. This clone came up once. Antigen specificity is unknown. The receptor was isolated from an adult who received the AZD1222 COVID-19 vaccine. Specimen: peripheral blood, collected 28 days after the second AZD1222 dose. V and J are TRBV4-2 and TRBJ2-5; 11 bases are shared with TRBD2. The CDR3: CASSQDFSGGAETQYF. The CDR3 coding sequence is TGTGCCAGCAGCCAAGATTTTAGCGGGGGGGCAGAGACCCAGTACTTC.